The rows below give T cell receptor beta chains drawn from one sample of a study of blood T cells in healthy people across ages. One entry per CDR3 protein, called by TCRdb with MiXCR from the 5' RACE reads. The sample carries about 1.4 million distinct CDR3 sequences, around 59% recorded once. The specimen was blood. The source is a young man in good health. CDR3s include the opening cysteine and the closing phenylalanine or tryptophan. D genes are given only for firm matches. Clone size is not always given. Where it is, it says once, few, many or a class for expanded clones.

13,TRBJ1-2,.,TRBV20-1,.,CSARAPIGYGYTF,TGCAGTGCTAGAGCCCCAATTGGGTATGGCTACACCTTC
15,TRBJ1-4,once,TRBV7-9,.,CASSLERTVDEKLFF,TGTGCCAGCAGCTTAGAGCGGACAGTAGATGAAAAACTGTTTTTT
15,TRBJ1-4,.,TRBV29-1,TRBD1,CSASRLGQMDEKLFF,TGCAGCGCCTCTCGGTTGGGACAGATGGATGAAAAACTGTTTTTT
15,TRBJ2-7,.,TRBV7-9,TRBD2,CASSPTSGSNYEQYF,TGTGCCAGCAGCCCGACTAGCGGGAGTAACTACGAGCAGTACTTC
12,TRBJ1-2,.,TRBV6-5,.,CASSIGERGYTF,TGTGCCAGCAGTATTGGGGAGCGGGGCTACACCTTC
14,TRBJ2-5,.,TRBV6-5,TRBD1,CASSRTGAPETQYF,TGTGCCAGCAGCCGTACAGGGGCCCCAGAGACCCAGTACTTC
18,TRBJ2-3,.,TRBV7-9,TRBD2,CASSSGLAGGPHTDTQYF,TGTGCCAGCAGCTCCGGACTAGCGGGGGGACCCCACACAGATACGCAGTATTTT
15,TRBJ2-5,.,TRBV7-6,.,CASSGLQGWQETQYF,TGTGCCAGCAGCGGACTACAGGGTTGGCAAGAGACCCAGTACTTC
12,TRBJ2-1,.,TRBV2,.,CAAPGTSREQLF,TGTGCCGCTCCCGGGACCTCGCGTGAGCAGTTGTTC
14,TRBJ1-2,.,TRBV2,.,CASSAVADYYGYTF,TGTGCCAGCAGTGCGGTGGCGGATTATTATGGCTACACCTTC
15,TRBJ2-5,.,TRBV12-3/TRBV12-4,TRBD2,CASNPGTSGIGEQYF,TGTGCCAGCAACCCCGGGACTAGCGGGATTGGGGAGCAGTACTTC
15,TRBJ2-1,many,TRBV11-2,TRBD2,CASSSLAGAGGEQFF,TGTGCCAGCAGCTCCCTAGCGGGAGCCGGTGGTGAGCAGTTCTTC
13,TRBJ1-1,.,TRBV29-1,.,CSVERILATEAFF,TGCAGCGTTGAGAGAATCTTGGCCACTGAAGCTTTCTTT
14,TRBJ2-7,.,TRBV20-1,.,CSASTGLDSGEQYF,TGCAGTGCTAGTACCGGGCTAGATTCGGGCGAGCAGTACTTC
16,TRBJ2-1,.,TRBV15,TRBD2,CATRDNSGKSWNEQFF,TGTGCCACCAGAGATAATAGCGGGAAGAGTTGGAATGAGCAGTTCTTC
13,TRBJ2-7,.,TRBV20-1,.,CSARGPSSYEQYF,TGCAGTGCTAGGGGTCCATCTTCCTACGAGCAGTACTTC
12,TRBJ1-1,.,TRBV28,.,CASSRTSFEAFF,TGTGCCAGCAGCCGGACGTCGTTTGAAGCTTTCTTT
18,TRBJ2-3,.,TRBV29-1,TRBD2,CSVGEPSGGAFPPDTQYF,TGCAGCGTTGGAGAGCCTAGCGGGGGGGCCTTTCCCCCAGATACGCAGTATTTT
14,TRBJ1-6,.,TRBV6-6,.,CASTPVGVASPLHF,TGTGCCAGCACCCCCGTGGGAGTTGCATCACCCCTCCACTTT
13,TRBJ1-5,.,TRBV20-1,.,CSAREGRDQPQHF,TGCAGTGCTAGAGAGGGTCGGGATCAGCCCCAGCATTTT
15,TRBJ2-1,.,TRBV20-1,TRBD2,CSARSGRSPYNEQFF,TGCAGTGCTCGGAGCGGGAGGTCACCCTACAATGAGCAGTTCTTC
18,TRBJ1-6,.,TRBV7-9,.,CASTDPGGRSSYNSPLHF,TGTGCCAGCACCGATCCTGGAGGACGGAGCTCCTATAATTCACCCCTCCACTTT
14,TRBJ1-4,.,TRBV29-1,.,CSVYPLATNEKLFF,TGCAGCGTTTACCCCCTTGCAACTAATGAAAAACTGTTTTTT
15,TRBJ2-1,few,TRBV12-3/TRBV12-4,TRBD1,CASSHAGTGGDEQFF,TGTGCCAGCAGTCACGCCGGGACAGGGGGCGATGAGCAGTTCTTC
15,TRBJ1-4,.,TRBV25-1,.,CASSELTRVGEKLFF,TGTGCCAGCAGTGAATTGACCAGGGTCGGGGAAAAACTGTTTTTT
13,TRBJ2-7,.,TRBV18,.,CASSPTSLPEQYF,TGTGCCAGCTCACCAACTAGTCTCCCCGAGCAGTACTTC
12,TRBJ1-1,few,TRBV29-1,.,CSSLLLNTEAFF,TGCAGCTCCCTTTTACTGAACACTGAAGCTTTCTTT
17,TRBJ2-3,.,TRBV15,.,CATSRDLPTAPTDTQYF,TGTGCCACCAGCAGAGATCTCCCGACAGCCCCCACAGATACGCAGTATTTT
12,TRBJ1-1,few,TRBV6-1,.,CASRIGRTEAFF,TGTGCCAGCAGAATAGGACGGACAGAAGCTTTCTTT
15,TRBJ1-1,.,TRBV6-2/TRBV6-3,TRBD1,CASSYPRTGGGRAFF,TGTGCCAGCAGTTACCCCAGGACAGGGGGCGGACGAGCTTTCTTT
14,TRBJ1-2,few,TRBV30,TRBD1,CAWMEGGRGYGYTF,TGTGCCTGGATGGAAGGGGGCAGGGGCTATGGCTACACCTTC
12,TRBJ2-5,.,TRBV10-3,TRBD2,CATGGVQETQYF,TGTGCCACCGGGGGGGTCCAAGAGACCCAGTACTTC
15,TRBJ2-7,few,TRBV7-9,.,CASSSPATAPYEQYF,TGTGCCAGCAGCTCACCGGCGACAGCTCCCTACGAGCAGTACTTC
15,TRBJ2-5,.,TRBV28,TRBD2,CASSSMGGGPRRQYF,TGTGCCAGCAGTTCAATGGGCGGGGGACCCAGGAGACAGTACTTC
13,TRBJ2-7,.,TRBV4-1,.,CASSQGQKGEQYF,TGCGCCAGCAGCCAAGGACAGAAGGGCGAGCAGTACTTC
18,TRBJ1-1,once,TRBV20-1,.,CSARVISESRGIGTEAFF,TGCAGTGCTAGAGTGATCAGTGAGTCTCGGGGCATAGGGACTGAAGCTTTCTTT
15,TRBJ2-3,.,TRBV3-1,TRBD1,CASSHEGAVTDTQYF,TGTGCCAGCAGCCACGAGGGGGCCGTCACAGATACGCAGTATTTT
14,TRBJ2-7,.,TRBV5-1,TRBD1,CASSFGTDLYEQYF,TGCGCCAGCAGCTTCGGGACAGATTTATACGAGCAGTACTTC
16,TRBJ1-4,.,TRBV12-3/TRBV12-4,TRBD1,CASSLIYGDSNEKLFF,TGTGCCAGCAGTTTAATTTATGGGGACAGTAATGAAAAACTGTTTTTT
15,TRBJ2-2,few,TRBV4-2,TRBD2,CASSQRGLHTGELFF,TGTGCCAGCAGCCAAAGGGGACTACACACCGGGGAGCTGTTTTTT
17,TRBJ1-4,.,TRBV27,.,CASGSTSGEGMIEKLFF,TGTGCCAGCGGCTCAACCTCAGGGGAAGGGATGATAGAAAAACTGTTTTTT
15,TRBJ2-3,.,TRBV5-4,TRBD2,CASSSIGSGTDTQYF,TGTGCCAGCAGCTCAATCGGTAGCGGGACAGATACGCAGTATTTT
15,TRBJ1-2,.,TRBV7-2,TRBD1,CASSFRDRGLYGYTF,TGTGCCAGCAGCTTCCGGGACAGGGGGCTCTATGGCTACACCTTC
15,TRBJ1-1,.,TRBV7-6,.,CASSSHRGTMTEAFF,TGTGCCAGCAGCTCCCACCGGGGCACGATGACTGAAGCTTTCTTT
18,TRBJ2-5,.,TRBV10-3,TRBD2,CAISPTSGGAQKQETQYF,TGTGCCATCAGTCCCACTAGCGGGGGGGCACAGAAACAAGAGACCCAGTACTTC
13,TRBJ1-6,once,TRBV29-1,.,CSARVGGDSPLHF,TGCAGCGCAAGAGTGGGGGGCGATTCACCCCTCCACTTT
17,TRBJ2-5,.,TRBV10-3,TRBD2,CAISEPRGSGGQETQYF,TGTGCCATCAGTGAGCCTAGGGGAAGCGGGGGGCAAGAGACCCAGTACTTC
13,TRBJ1-2,few,TRBV15,.,CATSRGGSGGYTF,TGTGCCACCAGCAGAGGGGGATCGGGCGGCTACACCTTC
15,TRBJ2-1,.,TRBV11-2,TRBD2,CASSPRIAGFNEQFF,TGTGCCAGCAGCCCAAGGATAGCGGGGTTTAATGAGCAGTTCTTC
15,TRBJ2-6,.,TRBV6-2/TRBV6-3,.,CASSRQVPITDVLTF,TGTGCCAGCAGCCGACAGGTCCCCATCACGGATGTCCTGACTTTC
17,TRBJ2-7,once,TRBV21-1,.,CASIELVGLKSSYEQYF,TGTGCCAGCATCGAACTGGTTGGACTAAAAAGCTCCTACGAGCAGTACTTC
15,TRBJ2-1,.,TRBV30,TRBD2,CAWSVGTSGYNEQFF,TGTGCCTGGAGTGTGGGGACTAGCGGGTACAATGAGCAGTTCTTC
15,TRBJ1-1,few,TRBV5-1,.,CASSPIVGSSSEAFF,TGCGCCAGCAGCCCTATAGTGGGGTCATCCAGTGAAGCTTTCTTT